This record covers a single TCR beta chain. Its antigen is undetermined. Time point defined: peripheral blood 6 weeks after treatment start. This entry is derived from a study of PD-L1 blockade in urothelial cancer. Overall study results and limits: Survival was better when pretreatment blood TCR clonality fell below the median.

Data came from immunoSEQ multiplex PCR; TCRdb stores just in-frame clones and leaves some out. The data show over 100,000 clones, 75% to 95% seen once. The V and J ends lost 4 bases and 3 bases, in that order; junction bases with no gene match: 4. The germline gives CDR1 LGHNA, CDR2 YSLEER. The CDR3 has 15 residues. The clonotype comes from a man aged 55 to 70 with urothelial cancer. V is TRBV4-3 and J is TRBJ2-5; 11 bases map to TRBD2. The sample consisted of PBMCs, taken around atezolizumab (anti-PD-L1) treatment. The CDR3 loop is CASSRRLAGKETQYF. CDR3 sequence (DNA): TGCGCCAGCAGCCGACGACTAGCGGGAAAAGAGACCCAGTACTTC.